There are a few counts of the clone carrying this T cell receptor (beta chain). Its specificity is not known. The entry originates in a study of T-cell reconstitution after alpha-beta-depleted transplantation in children. TCRbeta library construction was performed incorporating unique molecular identifiers. Using its own MiXCR run on the PCR reads, TCRdb lists one record per CDR3 protein. The table shows about 870,000 distinct CDR3 sequences, with about 15% occurring only once. The CDR3 covers 17 residues. Germline assignment: CDR1 SGHAT and CDR2 FQNNGV. Trimming removed 0 bases from V and 1 base from J; junction bases left unmatched: 6. Findings and caveats of the study: One year post-transplant, T-cell counts and diversity were largely derived from T cells produced anew. Reported findings indicate that, about two months after transplant, alpha-beta T cells came from several hundred expanded clones, which were derived from non-depleted graft cells. Some patients showed high day-60 TCRbeta diversity, which derived from surviving recipient T cells and thymic progenitors.

The chain couples TRBV11-2 to TRBJ2-5; 9 bases fit TRBD2. This sequence was found in a male patient under 18 who had a stem cell transplant for acute lymphoblastic leukemia, so the T cells may come from the graft donor. Sample: PBMCs, mostly from graft donor cells, taken 360 days after TCRalphabeta/CD19-depleted stem cell transplant. CDR3 coding DNA: TGTGCCAGCAGCTTAGATAGGCTAGCGGGACGCCAAGAGACCCAGTACTTC. This gives the protein CASSLDRLAGRQETQYF. Filled out from reference TRBV11-2 and TRBJ2-5, the complete variable domain reads EAGVAQSPRYKIIEKRQSVAFWCNPISGHATLYWYQQILGQGPKLLIQFQNNGVVDDSQLPKDRFSAERLKGVDSTLKIQPAKLEDSAVYLCASSLDRLAGRQETQYFGPGTRLLVL.